Listed below are T cell receptor beta chains from one sample, sequenced in a study of blood T cell repertoires in COVID-19. The repertoire was sequenced with immunoSEQ multiplex PCR; TCRdb's copy has only in-frame clones and lacks some. Of over 70,000 clones listed, roughly four fifths are singletons. Sequenced sample: peripheral blood. The receptor set was obtained from a man in his sixties with acute or convalescent COVID-19. CDR3s include the opening cysteine and the closing phenylalanine or tryptophan. A D gene is named only where the DNA matches it firmly. Clone size is not always given. Where it is, it says once, few, many or a class for expanded clones.

>-|-|12|TRBJ1-4|TRBV28
CASSETDEKLFF
TGTGCCAGCAGTGAAACAGATGAAAAACTGTTTTTT
>-|-|17|TRBJ2-1|TRBV6-2/TRBV6-3
CASSYGGAYLGYNEQFF
TGTGCCAGCAGTTACGGGGGGGCCTACTTAGGCTACAATGAGCAGTTCTTC
>TRBD1|-|15|TRBJ2-2|TRBV6-2/TRBV6-3
CASSQPGQPTGELFF
TGTGCCAGCAGCCAGCCGGGACAGCCTACCGGGGAGCTGTTTTTT
>-|-|14|TRBJ1-6|TRBV2
CASIEGTGRVLLHF
TGTGCCAGCATCGAGGGTACAGGGAGGGTGCTCCTCCACTTT
>-|-|19|TRBJ2-7|TRBV11-2
CASTPRLDRGPSGRNEQYF
TGTGCCAGCACCCCGCGGTTGGACAGGGGGCCTAGCGGGAGAAACGAGCAGTACTTC
>TRBD1|once|14|TRBJ1-2|TRBV5-5
CASSLATGPYGYTF
TGTGCCAGCAGCTTGGCGACAGGGCCCTATGGCTACACCTTC
>TRBD2|-|14|TRBJ2-5|TRBV6-6
CASSYRGGTETQYF
TGTGCCAGCAGTTACCGGGGGGGCACGGAGACCCAGTACTTC
>-|-|14|TRBJ2-3|TRBV5-1
CASSLTPGADTQYF
TGCGCCAGCAGCTTGACGCCGGGGGCAGATACGCAGTATTTT
>-|-|11|TRBJ1-5|TRBV2
CASSAGWPQHF
TGTGCCAGCAGTGCAGGGTGGCCCCAGCATTTT
>TRBD2|-|17|TRBJ2-2|TRBV13
CASSLGGSAGRTGELFF
TGTGCCAGCAGCTTAGGCGGGTCTGCCGGGAGGACCGGGGAGCTGTTTTTT
>-|-|17|TRBJ2-3|TRBV11-2
CASSLDPATHYTDTQYF
TGTGCCAGCAGCTTAGATCCGGCGACTCACTACACAGATACGCAGTATTTT
>-|few|13|TRBJ1-4|TRBV9
CASSEVGSGKLFF
TGTGCCAGCAGCGAGGTTGGGTCGGGGAAACTGTTTTTT
>TRBD1|few|19|TRBJ1-3|TRBV7-6
CASSLELRGRGQGSNTIYF
TGTGCCAGCAGCTTAGAGTTGAGGGGGAGGGGACAGGGATCTAACACCATATATTTT
>TRBD1|-|15|TRBJ1-6|TRBV19
CASSIPTGVSSPLHF
TGTGCCAGTAGTATACCGACAGGGGTGAGTTCACCCCTCCACTTT
>-|-|12|TRBJ1-4|TRBV28
CASSLLVNKLFF
TGTGCCAGCAGTTTACTAGTGAACAAACTGTTTTTT
>-|-|16|TRBJ2-3|TRBV7-8
CASSQALAPGADTQYF
TGTGCCAGCAGCCAGGCACTAGCCCCCGGGGCAGATACGCAGTATTTT
>TRBD2|-|15|TRBJ2-1|TRBV6-4
CASSVLAGAYNEQFF
TGTGCCAGCAGCGTTCTAGCGGGTGCCTACAATGAGCAGTTCTTC
>-|few|13|TRBJ2-5|TRBV10-3
CAISDWQQETQYF
TGTGCCATCAGTGATTGGCAGCAAGAGACCCAGTACTTC
>-|-|14|TRBJ1-5|TRBV6-6
CASTPQGFNQPQHF
TGTGCCAGCACCCCACAGGGATTCAATCAGCCCCAGCATTTT
>-|-|14|TRBJ2-3|TRBV6-6
CASTPLRSGDTQYF
TGTGCCAGCACCCCGCTCCGGAGCGGAGATACGCAGTATTTT
>-|-|14|TRBJ2-5|TRBV9
CASSVRGGEETQYF
TGTGCCAGCAGCGTAAGGGGCGGGGAGGAGACCCAGTACTTC
>-|-|13|TRBJ1-2|TRBV6-1
CASSDAANYGYTF
TGTGCCAGCAGTGATGCAGCTAACTATGGCTACACCTTC
>TRBD1|few|15|TRBJ1-2|TRBV19
CASNGGDRGRQGYTF
TGTGCCAGTAATGGGGGAGACAGGGGAAGGCAGGGCTACACCTTC
>-|-|13|TRBJ1-1|TRBV4-2
CASSQDGPTEAFF
TGTGCCAGCAGCCAAGATGGGCCCACTGAAGCTTTCTTT
>-|-|15|TRBJ1-5|TRBV19
CASSPSGAGNQPQHF
TGTGCCAGTAGTCCGAGCGGGGCGGGCAATCAGCCCCAGCATTTT
>TRBD1|-|12|TRBJ2-1|TRBV5-1
CASSSDRDEQFF
TGCGCCAGCAGCTCGGACAGGGATGAGCAGTTCTTC
>TRBD1|-|15|TRBJ1-1|TRBV28
CASSLGDRGTTEAFF
TGTGCCAGCAGTTTGGGGGACAGGGGAACCACTGAAGCTTTCTTT
>-|-|15|TRBJ2-3|TRBV7-2
CASSLDGSGPDTQYF
TGTGCCAGCAGCTTAGATGGAAGCGGGCCAGATACGCAGTATTTT
>-|-|15|TRBJ1-2|TRBV19
CASSPSDSTNYGYTF
TGTGCCAGTTCCCCCTCGGACAGTACTAACTATGGCTACACCTTC
>-|-|16|TRBJ2-3|TRBV7-6
CASSPRPGGTGDTQYF
TGTGCCAGCAGTCCAAGACCCGGCGGGACGGGTGATACGCAGTATTTT
>TRBD2|-|14|TRBJ2-3|TRBV9
CASSVVREGDTQYF
TGTGCCAGCAGCGTAGTACGGGAGGGGGATACGCAGTATTTT
>-|once|16|TRBJ1-3|TRBV11-2
CASSTSEGSSGNTIYF
TGTGCCAGCAGCACGTCGGAGGGGAGCTCTGGAAACACCATATATTTT
>-|-|15|TRBJ2-4|TRBV28
CASSLRGTTKNIQYF
TGTGCCAGCAGTTTAAGAGGGACAACCAAAAACATTCAGTACTTC
>-|-|14|TRBJ2-7|TRBV5-6
CASSLGQNDYEQYF
TGTGCCAGCAGCTTGGGACAGAATGACTACGAGCAGTACTTC
>-|-|17|TRBJ2-2|TRBV7-2
CASSLIAGVTGTGELFF
TGTGCCAGCAGCTTAATAGCCGGGGTGACGGGAACCGGGGAGCTGTTTTTT
>-|-|19|TRBJ1-6|TRBV4-3
CASSRASTGSSSYNSPLHF
TGCGCCAGCAGCCGGGCTTCGACAGGATCAAGCTCCTATAATTCACCCCTCCACTTT
>-|once|17|TRBJ1-3|TRBV19
CASSVHRDSRSGNTIYF
TGTGCCAGTAGTGTTCACAGGGATTCCCGCTCTGGAAACACCATATATTTT
>TRBD1|-|14|TRBJ2-7|TRBV28
CASKGQGVSYEQYF
TGTGCCAGCAAAGGACAGGGGGTCTCCTACGAGCAGTACTTC
>TRBD2|-|16|TRBJ2-5|TRBV9
CASSSGLAGGLETQYF
TGTGCCAGCAGCTCTGGACTAGCGGGGGGGCTAGAGACCCAGTACTTC
>-|-|16|TRBJ2-1|TRBV5-1
CASSLAGSLTYNEQFF
TGCGCCAGCAGCTTGGCGGGATCGTTAACCTACAATGAGCAGTTCTTC
>-|-|14|TRBJ2-7|TRBV10-1
CASSGRDSGREQYF
TGCGCCAGCAGTGGCAGGGACTCAGGAAGGGAGCAGTACTTC
>-|-|14|TRBJ1-2|TRBV18
CASSPSQGSYGYTF
TGTGCCAGCTCACCTTCTCAGGGTTCCTATGGCTACACCTTC
>TRBD1|-|15|TRBJ2-7|TRBV5-5
CASSLRVDRGYEQYF
TGTGCCAGCAGCTTACGGGTGGACAGGGGGTACGAGCAGTACTTC
>TRBD1|-|15|TRBJ1-2|TRBV19
CASSNPGTGGNGYTF
TGTGCCAGTAGCAATCCCGGGACAGGGGGCAATGGCTACACCTTC
>TRBD1|-|16|TRBJ2-3|TRBV5-6
CASSPSGQGSTDTQYF
TGTGCCAGCAGCCCTTCGGGACAGGGAAGCACAGATACGCAGTATTTT
>-|-|15|TRBJ1-6|TRBV6-5
CASSRQGGNNSPLHF
TGTGCCAGCAGTAGGCAGGGAGGGAATAATTCACCCCTCCACTTT
>-|-|16|TRBJ2-1|TRBV7-8
CASSPLGGRQNNEQFF
TGTGCCAGCAGCCCACTAGGTGGCCGACAAAACAATGAGCAGTTCTTC
>-|-|12|TRBJ1-1|TRBV3-1/TRBV3-2
CASRTGYTEAFF
TGTGCCAGCAGGACAGGATACACTGAAGCTTTCTTT
>-|-|16|TRBJ2-5|TRBV4-1
CASSQDGSGIQETQYF
TGCGCCAGCAGCCAAGATGGGAGCGGAATACAAGAGACCCAGTACTTC
>TRBD1|-|16|TRBJ1-1|TRBV28
CASRVGGQGTNTEAFF
TGTGCCAGCAGAGTCGGGGGACAGGGGACGAACACTGAAGCTTTCTTT